The source of this T cell receptor (beta chain) is a study of T cells after posttransplantation cyclophosphamide. Study results and limitations: Later blood repertoires were often dominated by clones from the donor CD8+ memory compartment. TRB clonality was highly associated with recipient CMV seropositivity and reactivation.

Peripheral blood was collected from the related graft donor on the marrow donation day. This clone has at least ten counts. Its antigen is still unknown. Repertoires were generated with immunoSEQ multiplex PCR, while TCRdb's copy carries only in-frame clones and drops some. Listed for the sample are under 15,000 clones, none seen a single time. Germline-derived CDR1 and CDR2 are SGHNT and YYREEE (reference sequence). The CDR3 spans 16 residues. Trimming took 4 bases from V and 0 from J; bases not matched to a gene: 5. The chain uses TRBV5-4 and TRBJ2-5; 11 bases are a match to TRBD2. The specimen was PBMCs. The clonotype comes from a woman in her forties in good health, CMV-negative, and a related stem cell transplant donor. CDR3 residues: CASSGTSGGYQETQYF. CDR3 coding DNA: TGTGCCAGCAGCGGCACTAGCGGGGGTTACCAAGAGACCCAGTACTTC.